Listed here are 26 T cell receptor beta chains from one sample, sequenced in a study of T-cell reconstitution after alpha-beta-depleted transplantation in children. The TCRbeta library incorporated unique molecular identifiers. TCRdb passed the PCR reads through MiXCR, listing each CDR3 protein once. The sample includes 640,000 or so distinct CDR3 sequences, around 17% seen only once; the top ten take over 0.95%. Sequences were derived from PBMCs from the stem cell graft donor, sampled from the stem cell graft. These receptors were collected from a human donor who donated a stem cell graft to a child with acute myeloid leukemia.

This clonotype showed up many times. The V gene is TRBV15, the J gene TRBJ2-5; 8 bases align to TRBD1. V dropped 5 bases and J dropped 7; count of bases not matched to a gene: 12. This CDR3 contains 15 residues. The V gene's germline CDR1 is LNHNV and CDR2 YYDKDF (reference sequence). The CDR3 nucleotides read TGTGCCACCAGCGCTACAGGGGGTCGTTCAGGGACCCAGTACTTC. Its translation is CATSATGGRSGTQYF. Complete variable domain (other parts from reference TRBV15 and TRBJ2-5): DAMVIQNPRYQVTQFGKPVTLSCSQTLNHNVMYWYQQKSSQAPKLLFHYYDKDFNNEADTPDNFQSRRPNTSFCFLDIRSPGLGDTAMYLCATSATGGRSGTQYFGPGTRLLVL.

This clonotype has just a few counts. The CDR3 loop reads CASSLAPQGPLHF. DNA of the CDR3: TGTGCCAGCAGTTTAGCGCCCCAGGGTCCCCTCCACTTT. The chain uses TRBV12-3 or TRBV12-4 and TRBJ1-6, with D perhaps TRBD1 (5 bases). With 0 bases removed from V and 13 bases from J, the gap between germline ends came to 10 bases. The CDR3 covers 13 residues.

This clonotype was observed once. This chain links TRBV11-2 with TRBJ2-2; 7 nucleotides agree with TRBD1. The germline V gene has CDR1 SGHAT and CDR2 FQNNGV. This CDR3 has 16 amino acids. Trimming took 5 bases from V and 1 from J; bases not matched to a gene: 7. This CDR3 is CASSPLGTENTGELFF. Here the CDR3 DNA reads TGTGCCAGCAGCCCCTTGGGGACAGAGAACACCGGGGAGCTGTTTTTT.

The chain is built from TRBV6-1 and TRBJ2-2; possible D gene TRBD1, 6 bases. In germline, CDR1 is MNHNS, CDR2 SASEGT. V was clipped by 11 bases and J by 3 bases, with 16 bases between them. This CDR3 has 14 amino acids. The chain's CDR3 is CAHTTGIYTGELFF. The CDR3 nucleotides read TGTGCCCACACAACAGGGATCTACACCGGGGAGCTGTTTTTT.

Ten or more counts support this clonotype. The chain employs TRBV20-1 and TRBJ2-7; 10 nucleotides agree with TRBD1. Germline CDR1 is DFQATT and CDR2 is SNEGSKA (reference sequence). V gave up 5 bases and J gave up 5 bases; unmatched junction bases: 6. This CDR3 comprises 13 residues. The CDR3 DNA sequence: TGCAGTGCTGACAGGGACAGGGGAAACGAGCAGTACTTC. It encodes CSADRDRGNEQYF.

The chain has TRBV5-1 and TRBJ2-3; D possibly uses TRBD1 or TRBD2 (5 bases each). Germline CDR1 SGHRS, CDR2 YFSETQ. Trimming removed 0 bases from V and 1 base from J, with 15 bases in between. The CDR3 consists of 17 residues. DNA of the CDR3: TGCGCCAGCAGCTTGGCCGGGGCAGGTGGGGGCACAGATACGCAGTATTTT. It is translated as CASSLAGAGGGTDTQYF.

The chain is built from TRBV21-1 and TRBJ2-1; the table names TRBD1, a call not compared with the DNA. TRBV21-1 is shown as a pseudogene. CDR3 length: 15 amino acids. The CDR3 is CASKEYRESGNEQFF. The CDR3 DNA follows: TGTGCCAGCAAAGAATACAGGGAGTCGGGCAATGAGCAGTTCTTC.

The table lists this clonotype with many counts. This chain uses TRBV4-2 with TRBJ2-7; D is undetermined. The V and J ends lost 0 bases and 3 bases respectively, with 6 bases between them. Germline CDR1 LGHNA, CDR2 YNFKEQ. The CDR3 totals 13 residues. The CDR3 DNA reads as TGTGCCAGCAGCCAAGATTGGGGCTACGAGCAGTACGTC. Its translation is CASSQDWGYEQYV.

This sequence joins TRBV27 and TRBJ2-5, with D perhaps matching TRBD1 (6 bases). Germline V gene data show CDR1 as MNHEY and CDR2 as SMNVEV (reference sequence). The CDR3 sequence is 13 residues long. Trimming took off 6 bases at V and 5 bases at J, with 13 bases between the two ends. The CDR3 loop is CASRKQGFETQYF. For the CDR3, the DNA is TGTGCCAGCAGGAAACAGGGATTTGAGACCCAGTACTTC.

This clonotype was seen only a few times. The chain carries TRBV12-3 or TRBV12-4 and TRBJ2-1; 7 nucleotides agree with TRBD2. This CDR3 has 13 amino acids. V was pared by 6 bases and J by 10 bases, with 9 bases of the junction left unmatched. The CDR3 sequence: CASSPRTSGEQFF. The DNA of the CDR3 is TGTGCCAGCAGCCCCCGGACTAGTGGGGAGCAGTTCTTC.

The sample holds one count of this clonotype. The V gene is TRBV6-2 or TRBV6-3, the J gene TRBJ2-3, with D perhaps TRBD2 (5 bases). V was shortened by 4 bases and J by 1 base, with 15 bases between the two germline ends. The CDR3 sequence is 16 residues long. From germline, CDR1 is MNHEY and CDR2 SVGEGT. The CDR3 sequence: CASSFGELARTDTQYF. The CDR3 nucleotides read TGTGCCAGCAGTTTTGGGGAGCTAGCCCGCACAGATACGCAGTATTTT.

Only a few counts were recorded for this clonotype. Here the CDR3 DNA reads TGCGCCAGCAGTGAGTCGACTCCCGGGGAGCAGTTCTTC. Protein: CASSESTPGEQFF. The chain is built from TRBV10-2 and TRBJ2-1; D ambiguous. The germline gives CDR1 WSHSY, CDR2 SAAADI. V shed 0 bases and J shed 10 bases, with 10 bases lying between them. The CDR3 spans 13 residues.

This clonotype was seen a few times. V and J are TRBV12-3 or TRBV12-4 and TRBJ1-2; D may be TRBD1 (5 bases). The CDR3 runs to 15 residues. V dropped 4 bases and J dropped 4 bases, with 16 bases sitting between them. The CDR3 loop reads CASSYAKGPAYGYTF. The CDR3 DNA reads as TGTGCCAGCAGTTACGCCAAGGGGCCCGCCTATGGCTACACCTTC.

CDR3 bases: TGTGCCAGCAGTTGGGAGCGGGGGACAGATACGCAGTATTTT. Translated, it gives CASSWERGTDTQYF. This chain connects TRBV27 to TRBJ2-3; TRBD2 agrees at 8 bases. Trimming took 4 bases from V and 3 from J; bases not matched to a gene: 3. The CDR3 spans 14 residues. Germline CDR1 and CDR2: MNHEY and SMNVEV (reference sequence).

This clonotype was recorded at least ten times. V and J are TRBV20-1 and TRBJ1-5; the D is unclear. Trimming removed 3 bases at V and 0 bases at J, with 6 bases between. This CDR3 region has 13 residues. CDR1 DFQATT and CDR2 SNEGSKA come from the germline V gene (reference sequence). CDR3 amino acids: CSARVNSNQPQHF. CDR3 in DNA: TGCAGTGCTAGGGTAAATAGCAATCAGCCCCAGCATTTT.

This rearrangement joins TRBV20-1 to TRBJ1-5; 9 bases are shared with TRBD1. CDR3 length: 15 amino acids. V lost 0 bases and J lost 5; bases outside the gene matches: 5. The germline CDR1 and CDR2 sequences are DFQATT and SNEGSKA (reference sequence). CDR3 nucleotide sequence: TGCAGTGCTAGAGATCCCAGGACAGGGGATCAGCCCCAGCATTTT. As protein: CSARDPRTGDQPQHF.

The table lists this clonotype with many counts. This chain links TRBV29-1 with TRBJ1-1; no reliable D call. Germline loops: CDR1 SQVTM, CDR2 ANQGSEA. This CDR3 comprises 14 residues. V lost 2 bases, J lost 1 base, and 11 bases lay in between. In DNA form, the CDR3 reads TGCAGCGTTGAACGGATGGCGCCGAACACTGAAGCTTTCTTT. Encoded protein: CSVERMAPNTEAFF.

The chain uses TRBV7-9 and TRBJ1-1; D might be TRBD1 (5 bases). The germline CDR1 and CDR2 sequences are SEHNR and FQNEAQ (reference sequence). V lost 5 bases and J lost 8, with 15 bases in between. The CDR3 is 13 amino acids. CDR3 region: CASSPPGTAEAFF. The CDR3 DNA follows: TGTGCCAGCAGCCCCCCCGGGACGGCCGAAGCTTTCTTT.

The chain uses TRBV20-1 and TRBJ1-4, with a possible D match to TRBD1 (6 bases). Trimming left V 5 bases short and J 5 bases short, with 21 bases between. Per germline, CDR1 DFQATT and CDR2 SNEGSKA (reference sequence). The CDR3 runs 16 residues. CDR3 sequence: CSASRWRGKLNEKLFF. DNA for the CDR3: TGCAGTGCTTCCCGGTGGAGGGGGAAACTCAATGAAAAACTGTTTTTT.

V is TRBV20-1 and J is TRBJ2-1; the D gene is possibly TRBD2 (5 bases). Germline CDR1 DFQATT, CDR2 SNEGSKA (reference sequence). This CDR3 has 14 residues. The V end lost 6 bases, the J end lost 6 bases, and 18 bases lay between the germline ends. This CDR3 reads CSAGDFKRGNEQFF. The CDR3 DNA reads TGCAGTGCGGGCGACTTCAAACGGGGCAATGAGCAGTTCTTC.

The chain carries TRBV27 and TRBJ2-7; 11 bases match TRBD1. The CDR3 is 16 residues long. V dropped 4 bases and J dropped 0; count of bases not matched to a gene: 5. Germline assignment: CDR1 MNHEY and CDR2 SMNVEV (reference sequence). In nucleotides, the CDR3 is TGTGCCAGCAGTTGGGGGACAGGGGGGAGCTCCTACGAGCAGTACTTC. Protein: CASSWGTGGSSYEQYF.

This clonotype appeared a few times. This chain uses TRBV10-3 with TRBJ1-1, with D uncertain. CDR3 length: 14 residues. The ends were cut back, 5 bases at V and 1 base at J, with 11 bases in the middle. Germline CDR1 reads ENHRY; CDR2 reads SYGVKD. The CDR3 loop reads CAISKWEGNTEAFF. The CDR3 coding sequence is TGTGCCATCAGTAAGTGGGAGGGGAACACTGAAGCTTTCTTT.

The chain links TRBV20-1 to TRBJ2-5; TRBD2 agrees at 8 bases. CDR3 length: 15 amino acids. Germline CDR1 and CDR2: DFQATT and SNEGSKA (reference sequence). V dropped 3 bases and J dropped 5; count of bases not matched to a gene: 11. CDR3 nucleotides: TGCAGTGCTAGTTTGGGGCTAGCGGGCCATGAGACCCAGTACTTC. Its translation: CSASLGLAGHETQYF.

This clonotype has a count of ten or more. The CDR3 DNA reads as TGTGCCAGCAGTTCGACAGGGGCTACACGAGAGACCCAGTACTTC. It is translated as CASSSTGATRETQYF. The chain uses TRBV7-9 and TRBJ2-5; TRBD1 agrees at 8 bases. Losses at the gene ends were 6 bases for V and 4 bases for J; bases not matched to a gene: 10. The CDR3 is 15 amino acids. CDR1 SEHNR and CDR2 FQNEAQ come from the germline V gene (reference sequence).

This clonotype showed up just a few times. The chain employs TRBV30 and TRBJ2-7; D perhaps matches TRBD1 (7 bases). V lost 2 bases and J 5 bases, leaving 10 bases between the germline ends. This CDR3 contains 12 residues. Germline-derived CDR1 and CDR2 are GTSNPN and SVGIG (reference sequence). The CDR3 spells CAWSSRGDEQYF. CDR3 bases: TGTGCCTGGAGTTCCAGGGGGGACGAGCAGTACTTC.

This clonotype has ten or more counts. CDR3 residues: CASSEAMASGYTQYF. In nucleotides, the CDR3 is TGTGCCAGCAGTGAAGCTATGGCTAGCGGGTATACGCAGTATTTT. This rearrangement joins TRBV6-1 to TRBJ2-3; the match to TRBD2 covers 8 bases. The CDR3 has 15 amino acids. J lost 7 bases, V lost 0 bases, and 6 bases had no gene match. Germline V gene data show CDR1 as MNHNS and CDR2 as SASEGT.